Here is one TCR beta chain with its context. Its target is unknown. The stimulus was lysate of CMV-infected fibroblasts, around 10 ug/mL. CD40L/CD69 double-negative CD45RO-high memory CD4+ T cells were collected. The source of the sample is a study of persistence of HIV-infected CD4 T cells. General observations from the study: TCRbeta richness was lower in CMV- and Gag-responding cells than in anti-CD3/anti-CD28-responding cells.

Sequencing used immunoSEQ version 4 in survey mode. Produced via immunoSEQ multiplex PCR; TCRdb's table is partial and in-frame only. The top ten clones hold less than 3% of a sample with 48,000 or so clones, about 80% of them seen once. The sequenced sample was CD4+ T cells sorted from PBMCs after approximately 19-hour stimulation, obtained from a patient who received antiretroviral therapy. The sequence came from an adult man with HIV who was CMV-seropositive.

The CDR3 reads CASTLGGNQPQHF. The CDR3 DNA reads as TGTGCCAGCACCTTGGGGGGGAATCAGCCCCAGCATTTT. This rearrangement joins TRBV6-5 to TRBJ1-5, with D possibly TRBD1 on 5 matching bases. This CDR3 spans 13 amino acids. The V gene lost 7 bases and the J gene lost 4 bases, with 11 bases spanning the gap. The germline V gene has CDR1 MNHEY and CDR2 SVGAGI.